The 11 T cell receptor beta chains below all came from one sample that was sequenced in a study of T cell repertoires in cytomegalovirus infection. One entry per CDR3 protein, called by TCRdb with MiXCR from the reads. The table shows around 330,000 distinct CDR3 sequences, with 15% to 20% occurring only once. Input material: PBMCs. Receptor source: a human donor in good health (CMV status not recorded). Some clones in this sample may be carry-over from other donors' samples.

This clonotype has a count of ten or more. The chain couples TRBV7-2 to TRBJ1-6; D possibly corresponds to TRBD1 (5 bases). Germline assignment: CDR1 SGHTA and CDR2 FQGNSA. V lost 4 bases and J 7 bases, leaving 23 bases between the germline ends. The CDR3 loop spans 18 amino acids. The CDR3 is CASSSGRDYQLLNSPLHF. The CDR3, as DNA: TGTGCCAGCAGCTCGGGCAGGGATTACCAGTTGCTGAATTCACCCCTCCACTTT.

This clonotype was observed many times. The CDR3 loop is CASSPAGGLAGFSEQFF. The CDR3 DNA reads TGTGCCAGCAGCCCAGCCGGTGGCCTAGCGGGGTTTAGTGAGCAGTTCTTC. V usage is TRBV7-6 and J usage is TRBJ2-1, with TRBD2 matching 9 bases. In germline, CDR1 is SGHVS, CDR2 FNYEAQ. Trimming at V came to 5 bases and at J to 9 bases, leaving 17 bases not matched to a gene. This CDR3 region has 17 residues.

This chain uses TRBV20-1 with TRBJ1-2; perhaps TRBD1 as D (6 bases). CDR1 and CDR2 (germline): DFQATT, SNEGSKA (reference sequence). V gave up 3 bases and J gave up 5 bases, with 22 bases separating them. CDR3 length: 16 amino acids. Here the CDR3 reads CSARQGLGRGTYGYTF. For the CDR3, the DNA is TGCAGTGCTAGGCAGGGGCTAGGCAGGGGAACTTATGGCTACACCTTC.

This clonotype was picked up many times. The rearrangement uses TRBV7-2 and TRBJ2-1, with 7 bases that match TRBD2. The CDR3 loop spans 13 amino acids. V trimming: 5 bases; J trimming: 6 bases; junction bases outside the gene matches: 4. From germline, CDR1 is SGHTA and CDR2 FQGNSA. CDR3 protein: CASSPTSSNEQFF. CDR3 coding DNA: TGTGCCAGCAGCCCGACTAGCAGCAATGAGCAGTTCTTC.

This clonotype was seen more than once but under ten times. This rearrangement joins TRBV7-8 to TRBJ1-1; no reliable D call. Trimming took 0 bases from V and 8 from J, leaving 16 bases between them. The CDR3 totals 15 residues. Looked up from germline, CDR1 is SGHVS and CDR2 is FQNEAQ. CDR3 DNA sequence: TGTGCCAGCAGCTTAGCGGCGGGTCGAATGGTCGAAGCTTTCTTT. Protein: CASSLAAGRMVEAFF.

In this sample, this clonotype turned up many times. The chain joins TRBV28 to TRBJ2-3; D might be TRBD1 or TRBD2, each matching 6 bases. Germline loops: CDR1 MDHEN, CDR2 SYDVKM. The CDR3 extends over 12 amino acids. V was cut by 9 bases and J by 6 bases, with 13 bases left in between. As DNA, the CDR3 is TGTGCCAGTCGACAAGGGGGGGATACGCAGTATTTT. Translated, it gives CASRQGGDTQYF.

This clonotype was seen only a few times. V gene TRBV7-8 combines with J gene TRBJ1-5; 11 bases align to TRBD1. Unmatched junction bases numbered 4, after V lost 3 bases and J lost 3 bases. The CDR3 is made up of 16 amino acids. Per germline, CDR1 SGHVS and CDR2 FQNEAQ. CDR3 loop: CASSLLGQGDNQPQHF. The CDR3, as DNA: TGTGCCAGCAGCTTGTTGGGACAGGGGGACAATCAGCCCCAGCATTTT. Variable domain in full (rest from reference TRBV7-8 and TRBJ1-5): GAGVSQSPRYKVAKRGQDVALRCDPISGHVSLFWYQQALGQGPEFLTYFQNEAQLDKSGLPSDRFFAERPEGSVSTLKIQRTQQEDSAVYLCASSLLGQGDNQPQHFGDGTRLSIL.

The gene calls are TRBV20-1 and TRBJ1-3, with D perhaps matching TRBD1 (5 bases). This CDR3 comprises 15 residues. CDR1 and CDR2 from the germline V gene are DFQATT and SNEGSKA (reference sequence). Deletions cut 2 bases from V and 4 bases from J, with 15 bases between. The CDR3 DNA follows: TGCAGTGCTAGACCCCCCGGGGGTGGAGGAAACACCATATATTTT. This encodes CSARPPGGGGNTIYF.

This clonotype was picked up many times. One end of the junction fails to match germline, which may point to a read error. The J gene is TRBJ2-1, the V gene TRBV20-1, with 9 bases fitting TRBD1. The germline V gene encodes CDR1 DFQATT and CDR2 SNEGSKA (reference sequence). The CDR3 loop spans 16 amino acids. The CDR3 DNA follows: TGCAGCGCTATGGCCGAACCGGGACAGGGTAGTAATGAGCAGTTCTTC. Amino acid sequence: CSAMAEPGQGSNEQFF.

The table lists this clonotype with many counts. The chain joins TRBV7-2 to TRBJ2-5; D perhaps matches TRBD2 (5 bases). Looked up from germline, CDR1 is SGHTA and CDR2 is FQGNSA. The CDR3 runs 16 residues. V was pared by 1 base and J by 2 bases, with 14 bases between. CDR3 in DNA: TGTGCCAGCAGCTTAGGACGGGGAAGGTTTCAAGAGACCCAGTACTTC. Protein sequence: CASSLGRGRFQETQYF.

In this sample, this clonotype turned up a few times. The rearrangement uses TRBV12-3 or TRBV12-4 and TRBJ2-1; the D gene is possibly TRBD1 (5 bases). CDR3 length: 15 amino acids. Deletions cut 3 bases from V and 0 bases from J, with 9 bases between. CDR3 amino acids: CASSLDTSSYNEQFF. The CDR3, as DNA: TGTGCCAGCAGTTTGGACACAAGCTCCTACAATGAGCAGTTCTTC.